This entry is about one T cell receptor beta chain. Its antigen remains unidentified. No quality values exist for individual bases; no much larger clone is one base distant. This specimen belongs to a study of neoadjuvant anti-PD-1 for oral cavity cancer (dated by TCRdb to 2020 to 2023). In the study overall: Before undergoing curative-intent surgical resection, most patients got three to four biweekly nivolumab doses at 3 mg/kg. Patients with complete response, partial response or stable disease by RECIST 1.1 were defined as responders, whereas patients with progression were defined as non-responders. There were 12 patients in the parent correlative cohort, and the response rate was 33%. A fourth nivolumab dose was given around day 43 to patients without progression, and definitive surgical resection was performed in those patients on days 50-56.

The germline V gene encodes CDR1 SGHDT and CDR2 YYEEEE. Trimming takes 4 bases off V and 0 bases off J; junction bases not matched to a gene: 6. The CDR3, cysteine through phenylalanine, is 16 amino acids long. Just CDR3 DNA is preserved here, 48 bases in frame from base 1. For deep sequencing of PBMC libraries, mostly 480 ng of input genomic DNA was used, and six replicates were run per sample. The immunoSEQ hsTCRbeta kit was used to prepare TCRbeta libraries according to the manufacturer's instructions. The completed libraries were mixed into a single pool at 3 nM, then sequenced with an Illumina NovaSeq 6000 S4 flow cell. The study's processing was this. The immunoSEQ Analyzer was used for raw data preprocessing and quality control. The analysis was limited to productive rearrangements, and each clonotype was defined by a unique CDR3 amino acid sequence. Repertoire clonality was estimated as the Gini-Simpson index, computed with the R package tcR. Gini indices were compared with Student's t test, and associations with tumor size change were assessed by Pearson correlation. What TCRdb holds here is the immuneACCESS table cut down to in-frame rearrangements. Part of the clones is not present; checked against another copy, under half of the missing clones reflect an unresolved V gene, and the others are unexplained. That table supplies the V and J calls and clone size; D and trimming were determined from the DNA. For this sample the table gives over 80,000 clones, of which less than 85% were detected only once. The top ten hold around 3.1% of the sample.

The time point label on this specimen signifies: before neoadjuvant nivolumab. Patients had been newly diagnosed with stage II-IVA oral cavity squamous cell carcinoma, and no prior systemic or radiation treatment had been given to the patients. Everyone in the cohort had locally advanced, HPV-negative oral cavity squamous cell carcinoma. No culture maintenance or expansion was done, as the peripheral blood mononuclear cells went straight to analysis. Samples came from a longitudinal correlative study of a single-arm phase II trial of neoadjuvant nivolumab in oral cavity squamous cell carcinoma. Genomic DNA-based TCRbeta sequencing was performed on subject-matched pre- and post-treatment PBMCs and tumors from three responders and three non-responders. Peripheral blood mononuclear cells were drawn once before nivolumab treatment and a second time after treatment, when surgery took place. The Maxwell RSC DNA from Cells kit was used to extract genomic DNA from PBMCs.

On the study overall, not on this receptor specifically: Higher pretreatment blood TCRbeta clonality and lower post-treatment tumor TCRbeta clonality were correlated with higher pretreatment blood Treg/Th17 ratios. TCR analyses included only a few patients per response group, and the authors called for larger cohorts for validation. After neoadjuvant nivolumab, non-responders showed significantly higher T cell clonality (Gini index) in PBMCs than responders did.

The sequence was collected from a person aged 35-79 years with oral cavity squamous cell carcinoma. The material was PBMCs, obtained before nivolumab (anti-PD-1) treatment. Recombination linked TRBV5-6 to TRBJ1-3, with 8 bases aligning to TRBD1. The DNA sequence is given as TGTGCCAGCAGCCTGCCTACAGGGGGCTCTGGAAACACCATATATTTT. Its coded protein is CASSLPTGGSGNTIYF.